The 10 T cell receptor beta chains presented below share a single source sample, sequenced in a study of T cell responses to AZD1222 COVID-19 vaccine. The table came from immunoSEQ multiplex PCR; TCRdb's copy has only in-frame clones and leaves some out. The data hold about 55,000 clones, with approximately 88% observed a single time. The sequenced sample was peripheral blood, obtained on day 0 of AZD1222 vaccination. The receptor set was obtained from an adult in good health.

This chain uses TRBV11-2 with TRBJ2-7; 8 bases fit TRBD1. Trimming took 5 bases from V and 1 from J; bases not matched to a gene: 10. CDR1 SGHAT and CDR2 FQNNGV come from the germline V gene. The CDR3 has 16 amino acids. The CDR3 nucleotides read TGTGCCAGCAGCCCAAGTCCCGGGACAGGTTCCTACGAGCAGTACTTC. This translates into CASSPSPGTGSYEQYF.

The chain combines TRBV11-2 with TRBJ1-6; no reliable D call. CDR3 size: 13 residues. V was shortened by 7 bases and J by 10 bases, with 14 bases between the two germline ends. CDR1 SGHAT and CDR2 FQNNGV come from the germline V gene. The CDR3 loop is CASTDGVPSPLHF. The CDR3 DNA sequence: TGTGCCAGCACCGACGGAGTCCCCTCACCCCTCCACTTT.

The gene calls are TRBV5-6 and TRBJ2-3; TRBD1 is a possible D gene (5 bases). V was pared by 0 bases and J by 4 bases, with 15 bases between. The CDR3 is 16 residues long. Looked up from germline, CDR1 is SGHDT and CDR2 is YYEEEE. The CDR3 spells CASSLAGIHTADTQYF. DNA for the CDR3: TGTGCCAGCAGCTTGGCAGGGATTCACACCGCAGATACGCAGTATTTT.

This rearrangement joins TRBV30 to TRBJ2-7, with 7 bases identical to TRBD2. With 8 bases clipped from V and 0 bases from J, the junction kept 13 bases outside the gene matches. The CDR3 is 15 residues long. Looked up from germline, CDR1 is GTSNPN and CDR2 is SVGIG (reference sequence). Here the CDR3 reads CALHPDKRGSYEQYF. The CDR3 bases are TGTGCCCTGCACCCCGACAAGCGGGGCTCCTACGAGCAGTACTTC. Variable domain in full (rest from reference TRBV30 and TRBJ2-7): SQTIHQWPATLVQPVGSPLSLECTVEGTSNPNLYWYRQAAGRGLQLLFYSVGIGQISSEVPQNLSASRPQDRQFILSSKKLLLSDSGFYLCALHPDKRGSYEQYFGPGTRLTVT.

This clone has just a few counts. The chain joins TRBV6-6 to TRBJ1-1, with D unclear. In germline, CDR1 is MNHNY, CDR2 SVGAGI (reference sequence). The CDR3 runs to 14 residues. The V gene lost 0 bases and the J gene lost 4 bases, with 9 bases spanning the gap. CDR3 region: CASSYSWAGTEAFF. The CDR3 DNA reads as TGTGCCAGCAGTTACTCGTGGGCGGGCACTGAAGCTTTCTTT.

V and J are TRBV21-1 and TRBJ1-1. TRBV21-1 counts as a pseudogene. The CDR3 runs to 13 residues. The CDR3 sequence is CASSGRGPSSAFF. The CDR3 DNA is TGTGCCAGCAGCGGACGTGGACCAAGCTCGGCTTTCTTT.

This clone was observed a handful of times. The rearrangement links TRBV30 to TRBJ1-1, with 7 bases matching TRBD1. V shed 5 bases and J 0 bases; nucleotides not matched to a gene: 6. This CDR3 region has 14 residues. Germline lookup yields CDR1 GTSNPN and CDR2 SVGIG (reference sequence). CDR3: CAWSRQGVNTEAFF. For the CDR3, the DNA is TGTGCCTGGTCGAGACAGGGCGTGAACACTGAAGCTTTCTTT.

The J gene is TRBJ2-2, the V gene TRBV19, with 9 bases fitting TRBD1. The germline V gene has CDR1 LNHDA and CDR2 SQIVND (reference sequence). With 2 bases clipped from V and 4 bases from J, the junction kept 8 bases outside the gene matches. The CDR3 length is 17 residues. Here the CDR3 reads CASSILGQGAGTGELFF. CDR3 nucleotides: TGTGCCAGTAGTATATTGGGACAGGGAGCTGGCACCGGGGAGCTGTTTTTT.

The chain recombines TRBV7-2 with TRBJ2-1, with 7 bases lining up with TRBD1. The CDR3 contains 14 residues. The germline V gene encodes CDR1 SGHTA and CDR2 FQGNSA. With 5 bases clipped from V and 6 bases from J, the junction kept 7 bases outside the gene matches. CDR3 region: CASSPNRGGNEQFF. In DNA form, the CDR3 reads TGTGCCAGCAGCCCAAACAGGGGTGGCAATGAGCAGTTCTTC.

CDR3 nucleotide sequence: TGTGCCAGCAGCCCAAGTGGCGAGGTACAACAAGAGACCCAGTACTTC. Protein product: CASSPSGEVQQETQYF. V and J are TRBV7-2 and TRBJ2-5; the D is unclear. V shed 5 bases and J shed 2 bases, with 18 bases lying between them. This CDR3 contains 16 residues. Germline V gives CDR1 SGHTA, CDR2 FQGNSA.